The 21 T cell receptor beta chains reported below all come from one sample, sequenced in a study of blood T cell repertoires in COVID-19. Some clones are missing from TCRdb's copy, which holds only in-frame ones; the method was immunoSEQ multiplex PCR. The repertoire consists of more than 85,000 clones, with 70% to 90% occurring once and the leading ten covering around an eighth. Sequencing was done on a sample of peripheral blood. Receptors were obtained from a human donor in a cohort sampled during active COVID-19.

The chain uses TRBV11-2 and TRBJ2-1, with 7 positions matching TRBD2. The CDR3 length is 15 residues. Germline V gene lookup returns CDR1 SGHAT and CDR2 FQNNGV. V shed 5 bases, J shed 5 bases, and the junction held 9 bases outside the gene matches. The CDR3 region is CASSPTRGVHNEQFF. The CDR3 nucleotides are TGTGCCAGCAGCCCTACCCGGGGGGTCCACAATGAGCAGTTCTTC.

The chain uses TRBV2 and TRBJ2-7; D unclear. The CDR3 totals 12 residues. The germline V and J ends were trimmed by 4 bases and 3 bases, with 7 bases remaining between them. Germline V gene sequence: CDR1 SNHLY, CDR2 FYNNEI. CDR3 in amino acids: CASSVQFYEQYF. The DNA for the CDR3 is TGTGCCAGCAGTGTTCAGTTCTACGAGCAGTACTTC. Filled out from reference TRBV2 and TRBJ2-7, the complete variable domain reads EPEVTQTPSHQVTQMGQEVILRCVPISNHLYFYWYRQILGQKVEFLVSFYNNEISEKSEIFDDQFSVERPDGSNFTLKIRSTKLEDSAMYFCASSVQFYEQYFGPGTRLTVT.

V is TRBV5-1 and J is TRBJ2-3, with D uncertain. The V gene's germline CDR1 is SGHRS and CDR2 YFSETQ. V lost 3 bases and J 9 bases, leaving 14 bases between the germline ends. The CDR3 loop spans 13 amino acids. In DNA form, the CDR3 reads TGCGCCAGCAGCTCTCTCCGACCCGGGACGCAGTATTTT. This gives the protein CASSSLRPGTQYF.

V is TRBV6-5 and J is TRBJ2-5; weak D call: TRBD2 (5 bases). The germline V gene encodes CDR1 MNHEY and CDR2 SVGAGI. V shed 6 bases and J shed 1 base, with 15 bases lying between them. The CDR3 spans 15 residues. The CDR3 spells CASRGRVRSQETQYF. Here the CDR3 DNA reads TGTGCCAGCAGGGGGAGAGTCCGGTCCCAAGAGACCCAGTACTTC.

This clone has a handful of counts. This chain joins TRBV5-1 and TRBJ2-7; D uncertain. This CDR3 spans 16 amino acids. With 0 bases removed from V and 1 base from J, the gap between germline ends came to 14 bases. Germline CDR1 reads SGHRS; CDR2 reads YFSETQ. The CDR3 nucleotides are TGCGCCAGCAGCTTGGCCCCTACCGGCGGTTCCTACGAGCAGTACTTC. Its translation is CASSLAPTGGSYEQYF.

CDR3 DNA sequence: TGTGCCAGCAGCAAGACAGCTAGCACAGATACGCAGTATTTT. It encodes CASSKTASTDTQYF. The chain couples TRBV11-3 to TRBJ2-3; possible D gene TRBD1, 5 bases. CDR1 SGHNT and CDR2 YENEEA come from the germline V gene. CDR3 length: 14 amino acids. Trimming pared 5 bases from V and 0 bases from J, leaving 9 bases between.

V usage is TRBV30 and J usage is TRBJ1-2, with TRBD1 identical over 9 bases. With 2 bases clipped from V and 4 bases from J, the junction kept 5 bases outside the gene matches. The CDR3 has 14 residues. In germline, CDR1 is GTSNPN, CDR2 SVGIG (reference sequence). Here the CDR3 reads CAWSRDRVLYGYTF. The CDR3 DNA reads TGTGCCTGGAGTCGGGACAGGGTGCTCTATGGCTACACCTTC.

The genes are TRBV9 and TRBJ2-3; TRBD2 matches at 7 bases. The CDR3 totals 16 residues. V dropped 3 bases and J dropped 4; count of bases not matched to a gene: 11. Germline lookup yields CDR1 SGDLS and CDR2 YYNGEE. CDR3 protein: CASSARLGGEADTQYF. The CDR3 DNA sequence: TGTGCCAGCAGCGCCCGATTGGGGGGGGAGGCAGATACGCAGTATTTT.

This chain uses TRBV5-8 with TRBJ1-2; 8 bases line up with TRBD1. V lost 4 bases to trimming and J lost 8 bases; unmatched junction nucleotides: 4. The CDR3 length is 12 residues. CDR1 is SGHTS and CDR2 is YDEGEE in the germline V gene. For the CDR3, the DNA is TGTGCCAGCAGCCCGGACAGGGTGGGCTACACCTTC. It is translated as CASSPDRVGYTF. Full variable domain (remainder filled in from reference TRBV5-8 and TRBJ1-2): EAGVTQSPTHLIKTRGQQATLRCSPISGHTSVYWYQQALGLGLQFLLWYDEGEERNRGNFPPRFSGRQFPNYSSELNVNALELEDSALYLCASSPDRVGYTFGSGTRLTVV.

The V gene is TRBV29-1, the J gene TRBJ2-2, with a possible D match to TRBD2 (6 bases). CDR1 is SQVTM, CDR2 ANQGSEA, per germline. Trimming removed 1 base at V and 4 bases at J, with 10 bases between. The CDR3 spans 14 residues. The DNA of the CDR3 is TGCAGCGTTGAAGGGGGGGAACCCACCGGGGAGCTGTTTTTT. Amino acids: CSVEGGEPTGELFF.

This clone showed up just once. As DNA, the CDR3 is TGTGCCAGCAGCGCAAGAGTCGAGCAGTACTTC. Protein product: CASSARVEQYF. This chain uses TRBV28 with TRBJ2-7, with D uncertain. The germline CDR1 and CDR2 sequences are MDHEN and SYDVKM. V was clipped by 6 bases and J by 6 bases, with 9 bases between them. This CDR3 is 11 amino acids long.

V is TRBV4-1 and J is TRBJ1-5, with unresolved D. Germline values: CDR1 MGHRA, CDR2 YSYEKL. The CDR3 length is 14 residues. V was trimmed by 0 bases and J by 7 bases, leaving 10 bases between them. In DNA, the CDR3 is TGCGCCAGCAGCCAAGAGTCGGTGGAGCAGCCCCAGCATTTT. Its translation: CASSQESVEQPQHF.

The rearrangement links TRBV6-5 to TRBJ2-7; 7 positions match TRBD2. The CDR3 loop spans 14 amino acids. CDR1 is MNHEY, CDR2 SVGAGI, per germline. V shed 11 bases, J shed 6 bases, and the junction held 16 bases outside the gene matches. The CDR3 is CAGDRGGSLGEQYF. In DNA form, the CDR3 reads TGTGCCGGGGACCGGGGCGGGAGTCTGGGCGAGCAGTACTTC.

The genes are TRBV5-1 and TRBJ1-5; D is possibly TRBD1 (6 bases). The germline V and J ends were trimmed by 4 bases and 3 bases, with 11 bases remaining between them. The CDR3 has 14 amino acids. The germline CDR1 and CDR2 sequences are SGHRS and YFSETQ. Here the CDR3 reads CASSPDSYNQPQHF. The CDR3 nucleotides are TGCGCCAGCAGCCCGGACAGCTACAATCAGCCCCAGCATTTT.

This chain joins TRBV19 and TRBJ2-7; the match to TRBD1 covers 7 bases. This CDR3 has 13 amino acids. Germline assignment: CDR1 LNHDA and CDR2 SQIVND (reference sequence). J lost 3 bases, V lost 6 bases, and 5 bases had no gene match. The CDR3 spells CASSRDSLYEQYF. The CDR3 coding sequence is TGTGCCAGTAGCCGGGACAGCCTCTACGAGCAGTACTTC.

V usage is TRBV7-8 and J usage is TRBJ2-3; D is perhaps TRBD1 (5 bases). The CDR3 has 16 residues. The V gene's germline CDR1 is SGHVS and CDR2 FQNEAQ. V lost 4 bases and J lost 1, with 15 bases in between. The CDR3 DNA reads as TGTGCCAGCAGCTCCATCAGGGTTGCGGGCACAGATACGCAGTATTTT. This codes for CASSSIRVAGTDTQYF.

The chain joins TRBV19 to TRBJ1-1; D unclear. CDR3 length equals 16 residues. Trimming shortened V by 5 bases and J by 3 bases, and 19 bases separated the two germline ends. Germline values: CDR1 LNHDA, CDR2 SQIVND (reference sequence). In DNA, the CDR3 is TGTGCCAGTAGTCTCCCTGCGATTCTGGCGGACACTGAAGCTTTCTTT. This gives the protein CASSLPAILADTEAFF. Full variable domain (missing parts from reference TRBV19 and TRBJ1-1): DGGITQSPKYLFRKEGQNVTLSCEQNLNHDAMYWYRQDPGQGLRLIYYSQIVNDFQKGDIAEGYSVSREKKESFPLTVTSAQKNPTAFYLCASSLPAILADTEAFFGQGTRLTVV.

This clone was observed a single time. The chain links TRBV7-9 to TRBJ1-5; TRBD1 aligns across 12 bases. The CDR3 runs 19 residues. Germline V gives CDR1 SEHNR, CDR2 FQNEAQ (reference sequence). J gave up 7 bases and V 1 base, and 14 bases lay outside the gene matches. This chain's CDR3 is CASSLVGTGGSSNRQPQHF. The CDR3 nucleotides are TGTGCCAGCAGCTTAGTAGGGACAGGGGGCTCTTCCAATCGCCAGCCCCAGCATTTT.

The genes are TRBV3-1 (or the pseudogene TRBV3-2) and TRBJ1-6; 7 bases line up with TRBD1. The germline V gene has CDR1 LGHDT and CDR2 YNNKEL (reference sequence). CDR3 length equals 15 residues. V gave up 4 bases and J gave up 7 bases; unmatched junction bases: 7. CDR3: CASSLDRAGNSPLHF. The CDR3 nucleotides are TGTGCCAGCAGCCTCGACAGGGCTGGGAATTCACCCCTCCACTTT.

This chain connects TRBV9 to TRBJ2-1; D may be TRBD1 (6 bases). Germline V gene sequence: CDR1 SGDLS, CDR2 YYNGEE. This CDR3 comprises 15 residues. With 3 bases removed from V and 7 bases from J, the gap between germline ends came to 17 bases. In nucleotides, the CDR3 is TGTGCCAGCAGCGAACAGGGCCGATTATCGAATGAGCAGTTCTTC. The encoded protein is CASSEQGRLSNEQFF.

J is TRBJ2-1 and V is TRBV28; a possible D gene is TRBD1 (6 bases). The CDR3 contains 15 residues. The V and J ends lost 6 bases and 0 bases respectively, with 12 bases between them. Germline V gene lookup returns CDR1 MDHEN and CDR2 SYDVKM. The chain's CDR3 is CASSSGQSSYNEQFF. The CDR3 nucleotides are TGTGCCAGCAGCTCCGGACAGAGCTCCTACAATGAGCAGTTCTTC.